This TCR beta chain was observed in a study of OX40 agonist ivuxolimab in advanced cancers. Study information: Checkpoint inhibitors had been given previously to 40% of patients.

Per the germline V gene, CDR1 is MNHEY and CDR2 is SVGAGI. CDR3 length: 13 amino acids. The V and J ends lost 6 bases and 5 bases respectively, with 13 bases between them. TCRdb keeps only in-frame clones here, not all; method: immunoSEQ multiplex PCR. The sample carries about 61,000 clones, roughly 90% recorded once. Findings of the study overall: There was clonal expansion of CD4+ and CD8+ blood T cells by week 6 at 0.1 to 3.0 mg/kg.

About this clone: Its specificity is not known.

The chain employs TRBV6-5 and TRBJ1-1; weak D call: TRBD1 (5 bases). Here the sequenced sample was CD4+ or CD8+ T cells sorted from blood, taken in a trial of the OX40 agonist ivuxolimab. The TCR sequence derives from an adult with an advanced solid tumor such as melanoma, head and neck, liver or kidney cancer. This chain's CDR3 is CASSSWEGTEAFF. DNA for the CDR3: TGTGCCAGCAGCTCTTGGGAGGGGACTGAAGCTTTCTTT.